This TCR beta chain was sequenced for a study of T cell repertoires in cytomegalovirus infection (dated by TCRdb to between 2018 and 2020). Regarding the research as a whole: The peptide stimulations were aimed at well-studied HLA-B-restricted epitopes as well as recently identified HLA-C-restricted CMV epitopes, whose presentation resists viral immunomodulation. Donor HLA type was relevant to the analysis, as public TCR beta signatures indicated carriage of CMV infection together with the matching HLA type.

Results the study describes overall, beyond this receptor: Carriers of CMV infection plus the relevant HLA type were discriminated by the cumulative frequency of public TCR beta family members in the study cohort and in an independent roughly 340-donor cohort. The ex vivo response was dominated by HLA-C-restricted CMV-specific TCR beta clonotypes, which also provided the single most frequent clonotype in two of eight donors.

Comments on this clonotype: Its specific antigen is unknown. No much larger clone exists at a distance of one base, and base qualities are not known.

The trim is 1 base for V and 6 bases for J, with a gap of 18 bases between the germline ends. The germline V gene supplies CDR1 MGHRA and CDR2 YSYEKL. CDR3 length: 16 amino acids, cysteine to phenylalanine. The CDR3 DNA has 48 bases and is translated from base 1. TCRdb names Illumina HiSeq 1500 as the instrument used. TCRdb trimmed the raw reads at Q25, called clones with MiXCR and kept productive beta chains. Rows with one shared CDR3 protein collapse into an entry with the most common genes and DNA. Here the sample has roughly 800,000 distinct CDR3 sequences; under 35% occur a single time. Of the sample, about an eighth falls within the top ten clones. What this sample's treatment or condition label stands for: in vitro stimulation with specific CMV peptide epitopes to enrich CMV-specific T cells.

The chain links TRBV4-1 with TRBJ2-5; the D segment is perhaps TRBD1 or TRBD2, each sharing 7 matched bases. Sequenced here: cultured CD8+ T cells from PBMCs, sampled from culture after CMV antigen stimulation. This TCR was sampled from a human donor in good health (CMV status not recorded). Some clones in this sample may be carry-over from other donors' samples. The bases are TGCGCCAGCAGCCAAGGGGAGGGGGCGTTCGAACAGACCCAGTACTTC. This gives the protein CASSQGEGAFEQTQYF.